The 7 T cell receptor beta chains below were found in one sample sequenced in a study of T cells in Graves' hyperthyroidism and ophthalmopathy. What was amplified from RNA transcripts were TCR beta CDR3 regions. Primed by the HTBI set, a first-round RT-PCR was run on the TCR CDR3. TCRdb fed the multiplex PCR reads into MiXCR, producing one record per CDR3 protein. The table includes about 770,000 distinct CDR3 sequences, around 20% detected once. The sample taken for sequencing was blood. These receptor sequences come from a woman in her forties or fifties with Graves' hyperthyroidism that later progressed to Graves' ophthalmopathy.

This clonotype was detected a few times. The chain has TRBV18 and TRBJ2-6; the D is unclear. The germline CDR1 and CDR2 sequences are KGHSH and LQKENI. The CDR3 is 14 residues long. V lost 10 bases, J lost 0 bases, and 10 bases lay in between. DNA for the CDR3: TGTGCCACTCCACAGAACTCTGGGGCCAACGTCCTGACTTTC. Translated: CATPQNSGANVLTF.

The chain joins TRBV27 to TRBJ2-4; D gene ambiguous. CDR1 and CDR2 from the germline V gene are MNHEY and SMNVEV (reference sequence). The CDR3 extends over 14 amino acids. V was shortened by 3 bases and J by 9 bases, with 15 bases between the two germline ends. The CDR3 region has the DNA TGTGCCAGCAGTTTGGGTCCGCTTCGGCTCATTCAGTACTTC. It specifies CASSLGPLRLIQYF.

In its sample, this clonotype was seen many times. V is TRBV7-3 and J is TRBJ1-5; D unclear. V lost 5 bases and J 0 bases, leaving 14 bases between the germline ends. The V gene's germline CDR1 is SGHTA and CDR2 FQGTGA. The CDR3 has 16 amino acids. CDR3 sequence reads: CASSPNRQYSNQPQHF. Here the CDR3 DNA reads TGTGCCAGCAGCCCTAACCGACAATATAGCAATCAGCCCCAGCATTTT.

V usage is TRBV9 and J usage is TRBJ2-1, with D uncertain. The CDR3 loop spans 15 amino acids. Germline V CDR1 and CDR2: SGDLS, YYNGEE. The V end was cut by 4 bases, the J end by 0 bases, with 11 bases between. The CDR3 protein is CASSPQASSYNEQFF. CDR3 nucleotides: TGTGCCAGCAGCCCACAAGCGAGCTCCTACAATGAGCAGTTCTTC.

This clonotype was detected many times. The CDR3 protein is CASSIPPGQGNYGYTF. DNA of the CDR3: TGTGCCAGCAGCATCCCACCGGGACAGGGGAACTATGGCTACACCTTC. The chain uses TRBV2 and TRBJ1-2; 10 nucleotides align to TRBD1. The CDR3 runs to 16 residues. Germline V gives CDR1 SNHLY, CDR2 FYNNEI. The trim removed 6 bases at V and 2 bases at J, leaving 9 bases unmatched.

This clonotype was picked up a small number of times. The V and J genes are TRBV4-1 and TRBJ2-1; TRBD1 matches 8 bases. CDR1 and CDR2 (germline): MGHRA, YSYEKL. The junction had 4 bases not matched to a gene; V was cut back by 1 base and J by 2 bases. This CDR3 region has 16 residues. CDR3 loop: CASSQVRTGPYNEQFF. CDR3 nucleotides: TGCGCCAGCAGCCAAGTTAGGACAGGGCCCTACAATGAGCAGTTCTTC.

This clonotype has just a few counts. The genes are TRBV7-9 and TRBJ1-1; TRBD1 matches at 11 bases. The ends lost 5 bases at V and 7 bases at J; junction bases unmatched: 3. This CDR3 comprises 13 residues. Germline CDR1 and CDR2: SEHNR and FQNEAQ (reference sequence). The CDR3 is CASSAGTGGEAFF. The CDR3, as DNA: TGTGCCAGCAGCGCAGGGACAGGGGGTGAAGCTTTCTTT.